In its sample, the clone carrying this T cell receptor beta chain ranks as medium-sized. This CDR3 region has 14 residues. Trimming removed 6 bases at V and 5 bases at J, with 16 bases between. From germline, CDR1 is DFQATT and CDR2 SNEGSKA (reference sequence). The entry originates in a study of lung T cells in sarcoidosis with Löfgren's syndrome. TCRdb re-called the reads with MiXCR, one entry per CDR3 protein. The table includes about 9,400 distinct CDR3 sequences, roughly 21% detected once. This clonotype was sampled from a human donor with sarcoidosis (Löfgren's syndrome or another form), or a control subject (not recorded which). The sequencing input was CD4+ T cells from bronchoalveolar lavage. The chain combines TRBV20-1 with TRBJ2-2, with TRBD2 as a possible D gene (5 bases). Here the CDR3 reads CSAPGTRSTGELFF. The CDR3, as DNA: TGCAGTGCACCGGGAACTAGGTCGACCGGGGAGCTGTTTTTT.